One sample yielded the 17 T cell receptor beta chains listed below, sequenced in a study of metastatic and nonmetastatic thyroid tumors. TCRdb reprocessed the PCR reads using MiXCR. This table holds some 16,000 clones, 24% found once. Each patient went into thyroid surgery without having received any treatment. Sequenced material: tumor tissue. All receptors derive from a male donor with papillary thyroid cancer or a benign thyroid nodule (not recorded which). Some clones in this sample may be carry-over from other donors' samples.

The V call is TRBV6-2 or TRBV6-3, the J call TRBJ1-5; 8 nucleotides match TRBD1. V lost 5 bases to trimming and J lost 7 bases; unmatched junction nucleotides: 16. The CDR3 covers 17 residues. The germline gives CDR1 MNHEY, CDR2 SVGEGT. The CDR3 DNA follows: TGTGCCAGCAGTCGGACCGGGACAGGCCGCCTTGGGCAGCCCCAGCATTTT. It is translated as CASSRTGTGRLGQPQHF.

The chain is built from TRBV28 and TRBJ2-4; 8 bases are a match to TRBD2. There are 14 residues in the CDR3. The junction had 3 bases not matched to a gene; V was cut back by 6 bases and J by 2 bases. The V gene's germline CDR1 is MDHEN and CDR2 SYDVKM. CDR3: CASSGGGSKNIQYF. DNA of the CDR3: TGTGCCAGCAGCGGGGGGGGTTCCAAAAACATTCAGTACTTC.

This clone was detected many times. V is TRBV29-1 and J is TRBJ1-2; no definite D call. The CDR3 loop spans 11 amino acids. CDR1 and CDR2 from the germline V gene are SQVTM and ANQGSEA. With 2 bases removed from V and 4 bases from J, the gap between germline ends came to 5 bases. The CDR3 reads CSVEKGYGYTF. In DNA, the CDR3 is TGCAGCGTTGAAAAAGGCTATGGCTACACCTTC.

The sample holds many counts of this clone. The chain carries TRBV5-4 and TRBJ2-5; 8 nucleotides align to TRBD2. The CDR3 runs 13 residues. The trim removed 10 bases at V and 5 bases at J, leaving 10 bases unmatched. CDR1 and CDR2 from the germline V gene are SGHNT and YYREEE (reference sequence). CDR3: CAFKTGGKETQYF. The CDR3 DNA reads as TGTGCCTTCAAGACGGGGGGGAAGGAGACCCAGTACTTC.

This clone was detected many times. The chain links TRBV6-5 to TRBJ2-5; 15 positions match TRBD2. V lost 4 bases to trimming and J lost 5 bases; unmatched junction nucleotides: 8. The CDR3 covers 17 residues. Germline-derived CDR1 and CDR2 are MNHEY and SVGAGI. The CDR3 nucleotides are TGTGCCAGCAGTTCTCGGACTAGCGGGAGGGCTAGGGAGACCCAGTACTTC. It specifies CASSSRTSGRARETQYF.

Note on this clone: Germline is not matched at one junction end, which may reflect a read error. V gene TRBV2 combines with J gene TRBJ1-2; D gene ambiguous. The CDR3 sequence is 17 residues long. The germline V gene encodes CDR1 SNHLY and CDR2 FYNNEI. The CDR3 DNA reads TGTGCCAGCAGCGGTTGGGTTCGCCCCCGGGCTAACCATGGCTACACCTTC. It translates to CASSGWVRPRANHGYTF.

By share, this clone counts as medium-sized (0.01 to 0.1%). J is TRBJ1-2 and V is TRBV5-1, with D unclear. The germline CDR1 and CDR2 sequences are SGHRS and YFSETQ. The ends were cut back, 0 bases at V and 8 bases at J, with 17 bases in the middle. The length of the CDR3 is 15 residues. CDR3 sequence: CASSLGLEDAWGYTF. CDR3 coding DNA: TGCGCCAGCAGCTTGGGACTAGAGGATGCGTGGGGCTACACCTTC.

The table lists this clone with many counts. CDR3 bases: TGTGCCAGCTCGCGGGAGCCTAATGTGGATGAAAAACTGTTTTTT. Protein sequence: CASSREPNVDEKLFF. The gene calls are TRBV18 and TRBJ1-4; D is unresolved. Between the trimmed V and J ends, which lost 6 bases and 6 bases, there was a span of 17 bases. The CDR3 runs to 15 residues. Germline CDR1 and CDR2: KGHSH and LQKENI. Based on the CDR3 plus reference TRBV18 and TRBJ1-4, the full variable domain is NAGVMQNPRHLVRRRGQEARLRCSPMKGHSHVYWYRQLPEEGLKFMVYLQKENIIDESGMPKERFSAEFPKEGPSILRIQQVVRGDSAAYFCASSREPNVDEKLFFGSGTQLSVL.

Only a few counts were recorded for this clone. The CDR3 nucleotides read TGTGCCAGCAGCTTAGCTGTTCAGCCCCAGCATTTT. Its translation is CASSLAVQPQHF. V gene TRBV7-9 combines with J gene TRBJ1-5; D not resolved. Germline lookup yields CDR1 SEHNR and CDR2 FQNEAQ (reference sequence). V lost 0 bases to trimming and J lost 6 bases, with 3 bases between them. This CDR3 contains 12 residues.

This clone was seen at least ten times. V gene TRBV5-4 combines with J gene TRBJ2-1, with a possible D match to TRBD1 (6 bases). V was trimmed by 5 bases and J by 1 base, leaving 13 bases between them. The germline V gene has CDR1 SGHNT and CDR2 YYREEE (reference sequence). The CDR3 totals 15 residues. The CDR3: CASRQTGGSYNEQFF. As DNA, the CDR3 is TGTGCCAGCAGACAGACAGGTGGTTCCTACAATGAGCAGTTCTTC.

This clone was counted between two and nine times. The chain has TRBV6-6 and TRBJ2-1, with D possibly TRBD2 on 6 matching bases. This CDR3 has 14 amino acids. Germline V gene sequence: CDR1 MNHNY, CDR2 SVGAGI (reference sequence). The V end was cut by 2 bases, the J end by 5 bases, with 10 bases between. CDR3 nucleotide sequence: TGTGCCAGCAGTTACGGGGGAGGCGACAATGAGCAGTTCTTC. Protein: CASSYGGGDNEQFF.

The genes are TRBV5-1 and TRBJ1-5; the D gene is possibly TRBD1 (5 bases). The CDR3 covers 14 residues. The ends were cut back, 0 bases at V and 7 bases at J, with 11 bases in the middle. Germline V gene lookup returns CDR1 SGHRS and CDR2 YFSETQ. This CDR3 reads CASSLAPGDQPQHF. The CDR3 bases are TGCGCCAGCAGCTTGGCTCCCGGGGACCAGCCCCAGCATTTT.

Concerning this clone itself: Sequence at one end of the junction differs from germline and may be a read error. The chain recombines TRBV6-4 with TRBJ1-5; unclear D gene. The V gene's germline CDR1 is MRHNA and CDR2 SNTAGT. The CDR3 is made up of 13 amino acids. CDR3: CTSTQRGNQPQHF. CDR3 DNA: TGTACCAGCACTCAACGGGGCAATCAGCCCCAGCATTTT.

This clone occurred many times. The V call is TRBV15, the J call TRBJ2-1; TRBD2 is a possible D gene (6 bases). The germline gives CDR1 LNHNV, CDR2 YYDKDF (reference sequence). V lost 1 base and J 6 bases, leaving 22 bases between the germline ends. There are 18 residues in the CDR3. The CDR3 bases are TGTGCCACCAGCAGAGTCCCAGTAGCGGTGGGGGTTTTCAATGAGCAGTTCTTC. Translating gives CATSRVPVAVGVFNEQFF.

This clone has a count of ten or more. The CDR3 reads CASSKSTGDGYTF. The CDR3 DNA reads TGTGCCAGCAGCAAATCCACAGGGGACGGCTACACCTTC. The chain is built from TRBV5-6 and TRBJ1-2, with 7 bases that match TRBD1. CDR3 size: 13 residues. Losses at the gene ends were 4 bases for V and 8 bases for J; bases not matched to a gene: 8. The V gene's germline CDR1 is SGHDT and CDR2 YYEEEE.

This clone has a count of ten or more. The gene calls are TRBV10-2 and TRBJ1-1, with a weak D call TRBD1 (6 bases). Germline V gives CDR1 WSHSY, CDR2 SAAADI. The CDR3 has 14 amino acids. The V and J ends lost 10 bases and 0 bases respectively, with 15 bases between them. The CDR3 loop reads CATIQTGMNTEAFF. The CDR3 nucleotides read TGCGCCACCATTCAAACAGGGATGAACACTGAAGCTTTCTTT.

The rearrangement links TRBV4-2 to TRBJ2-1, with D perhaps matching TRBD2 (7 bases). V gave up 4 bases and J gave up 7 bases, with 17 bases separating them. Germline CDR1 LGHNA, CDR2 YNFKEQ. This CDR3 has 15 amino acids. The CDR3 nucleotides are TGTGCCAGCAGCCTTAGGGGGGGAGGGTGGAATGAGCAGTTCTTC. It specifies CASSLRGGGWNEQFF.